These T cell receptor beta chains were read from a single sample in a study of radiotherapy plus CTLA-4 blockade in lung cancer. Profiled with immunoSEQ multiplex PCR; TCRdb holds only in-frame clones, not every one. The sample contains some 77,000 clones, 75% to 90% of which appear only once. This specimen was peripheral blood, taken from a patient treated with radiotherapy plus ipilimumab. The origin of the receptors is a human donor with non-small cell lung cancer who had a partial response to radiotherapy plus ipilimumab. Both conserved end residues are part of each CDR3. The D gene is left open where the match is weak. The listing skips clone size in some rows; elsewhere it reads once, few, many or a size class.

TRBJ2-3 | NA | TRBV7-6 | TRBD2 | TGTGCCAGCAGTCCCCTAGCGGGAGGGCGGACAGATACGCAGTATTTT | CASSPLAGGRTDTQYF
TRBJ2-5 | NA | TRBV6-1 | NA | TGTGCCAGCCTTGAGACGGCAGGTGGACGGGGGACCCAGTACTTC | CASLETAGGRGTQYF
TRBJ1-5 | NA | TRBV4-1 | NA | TGCGCCAGCAGCCAGCAGGGTCCGCGGCAGCCCCAGCATTTT | CASSQQGPRQPQHF
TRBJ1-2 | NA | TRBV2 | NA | TGTGCCAGCAGTTGGTCCTTTAACACGGGGGAGGACTATGGCTACACCTTC | CASSWSFNTGEDYGYTF
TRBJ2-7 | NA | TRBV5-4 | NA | TGTGCCAGCAGTTTGGACACCTACGAGCAGTACTTC | CASSLDTYEQYF
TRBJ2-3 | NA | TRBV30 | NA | TGTGCCTGCGTAGGGGACTTTCTAGATACGCAGTATTTT | CACVGDFLDTQYF
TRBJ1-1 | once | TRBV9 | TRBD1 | TGTGCCAGCAGCGCAGTGACAGGGGGGAAAGCTTTCTTT | CASSAVTGGKAFF
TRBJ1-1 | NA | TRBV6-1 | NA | TGTGCCAGCAGTGACTTATCGAACACTGAAGCTTTCTTT | CASSDLSNTEAFF
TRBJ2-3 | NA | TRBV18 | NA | TGTGCCAGCTCATTTTATGAGGATACGCAGTATTTT | CASSFYEDTQYF
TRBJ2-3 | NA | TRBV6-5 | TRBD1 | TGTGCCAGCAGTTACCATGGGACAGGGAGCACAGATACGCAGTATTTT | CASSYHGTGSTDTQYF
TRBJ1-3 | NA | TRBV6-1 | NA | TGTGCCAGCAGTCATAGGGGTGGAAACACCATATATTTT | CASSHRGGNTIYF
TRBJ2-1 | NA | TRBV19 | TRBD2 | TGTGCCAGTATCTGGACTAGCGGGGGCTCCTACAATGAGCAGTTCTTC | CASIWTSGGSYNEQFF
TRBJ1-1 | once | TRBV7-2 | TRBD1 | TGTGCCAGCAGCTTAGAGAGGACAGGGGGATTGTTGAGCACTGAAGCTTTCTTT | CASSLERTGGLLSTEAFF
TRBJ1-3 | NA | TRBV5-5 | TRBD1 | TGTGCCAGCAGCTTGACAAACAGGGGGAAGGCTGGAAACACCATATATTTT | CASSLTNRGKAGNTIYF
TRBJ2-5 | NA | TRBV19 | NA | TGTGCCAGTAGTATTCGGAACAGGCCCAGGGAGACCCAGTACTTC | CASSIRNRPRETQYF
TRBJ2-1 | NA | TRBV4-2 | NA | TGTGCCAGCAGCCAAGATCACGGGAGAGGATCTGGATCTCAGCCCAATGAGCAGTTCTTC | CASSQDHGRGSGSQPNEQFF
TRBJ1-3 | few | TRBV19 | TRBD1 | TGTGCCAGTCAACCCTTGATCGGACAGGGAGTGAACACCATATATTTT | CASQPLIGQGVNTIYF
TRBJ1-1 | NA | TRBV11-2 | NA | TGTGCCAGCAGCTTAGGCTCACAGGGAGTTGAAGCTTTCTTT | CASSLGSQGVEAFF
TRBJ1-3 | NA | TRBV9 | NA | TGTGCCAGCAGCGTAGGACAGCACGGCTCTGGAAACACCATATATTTT | CASSVGQHGSGNTIYF
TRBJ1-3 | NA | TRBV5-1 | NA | TGCGCCAGCAGCTTGGCCTCGGTCTCTGGAAACACCATATATTTT | CASSLASVSGNTIYF
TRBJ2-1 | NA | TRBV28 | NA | TGTGCCAGCACCAGGGGCGGGAGCCCCAATGAGCAGTTCTTC | CASTRGGSPNEQFF
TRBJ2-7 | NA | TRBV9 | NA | TGTGCCAGCAGCGTGAGTGGCGGAAATCTCTACGAGCAGTACTTC | CASSVSGGNLYEQYF
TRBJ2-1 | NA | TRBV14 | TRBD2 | TGTGCCAGCAGCCAAGCTTTGGGTTCCCTAGCGGGCTACAATGAGCAGTTCTTC | CASSQALGSLAGYNEQFF
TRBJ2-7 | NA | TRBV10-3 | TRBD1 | TGTGCCATCCAACGACAGGGCTACGAGCAGTACTTC | CAIQRQGYEQYF
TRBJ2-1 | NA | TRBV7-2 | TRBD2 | TGTGCCAGCAGCTTATGGGCGGGACTACCCTACAATGAGCAGTTCTTC | CASSLWAGLPYNEQFF
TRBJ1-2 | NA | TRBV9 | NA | TGTGCCAGCAGCGTAGGTTCGGGAAACTATGGCTACACCTTC | CASSVGSGNYGYTF
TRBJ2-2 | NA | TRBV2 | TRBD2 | TGTGCCGTGGGGGGGACCGGGGAGCTGTTTTTT | CAVGGTGELFF
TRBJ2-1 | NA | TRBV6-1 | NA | TGTGCCAGCAGTGACCTCGGGAGTCCCGATGAGCAGTTCTTC | CASSDLGSPDEQFF
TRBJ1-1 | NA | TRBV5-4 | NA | TGTGCCAGCAGCGGAAACAGGGTAATTTTTGGCACTGAAGCTTTCTTT | CASSGNRVIFGTEAFF
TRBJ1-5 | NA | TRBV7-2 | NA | TGTGCCAGCAGCCCCCAGGCAGACCGCAATCAGCCCCAGCATTTT | CASSPQADRNQPQHF
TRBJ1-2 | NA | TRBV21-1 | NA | TGTGCCAGCAGCACGCTCGAAATGACAGGGAATGGCTACACCTTC | CASSTLEMTGNGYTF
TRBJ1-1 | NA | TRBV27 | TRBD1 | TGTGCCAGCAGTACGGGGACAGTCGCTGAAGCTTTCTTT | CASSTGTVAEAFF
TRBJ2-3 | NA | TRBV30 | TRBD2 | TGTGCCTGGAGTAAGGCAAGGACTAGCGGGAGGGCCGAGGTAGATACGCAGTATTTT | CAWSKARTSGRAEVDTQYF
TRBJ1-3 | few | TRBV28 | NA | TGTGCCAGCAGTCCAACGACAGTCTCTGGAAACACCATATATTTT | CASSPTTVSGNTIYF
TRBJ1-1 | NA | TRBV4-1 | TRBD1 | TGCGCCAGCAGCCAAACCGGGACAGGTGGAACTGAAGCTTTCTTT | CASSQTGTGGTEAFF
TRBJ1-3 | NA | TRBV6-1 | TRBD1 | TGTGCCAGCAGTGCTATAAGGACAGGGTTTGGCAACACCATATATTTT | CASSAIRTGFGNTIYF
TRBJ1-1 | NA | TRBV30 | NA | TGTGCCTGGGGACACACGAACACTGAAGCTTTCTTT | CAWGHTNTEAFF
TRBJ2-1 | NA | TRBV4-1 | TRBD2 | TGCGCCAGCAGCCAAGTTTCTGGCGGGAGGTTCAATGAGCAGTTCTTC | CASSQVSGGRFNEQFF
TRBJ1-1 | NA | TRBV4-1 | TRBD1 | TGCGCCAGCAGCCCCCTATCGACAGGGGGCTCCAAGATGGCTTTCTTT | CASSPLSTGGSKMAFF
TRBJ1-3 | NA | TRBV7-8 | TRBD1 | TGTGCCAGCAGCTTAGCACAGGGGGGAAACACCATATATTTT | CASSLAQGGNTIYF
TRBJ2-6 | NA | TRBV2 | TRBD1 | TGTGCCAGCAGTGTCCCGGGACAGGGCCCTAACGTCCTGACTTTC | CASSVPGQGPNVLTF
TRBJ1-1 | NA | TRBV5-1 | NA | TGCGCCAGCAGCTTGGAGTTGGCAGGCGCTGAAGCTTTCTTT | CASSLELAGAEAFF
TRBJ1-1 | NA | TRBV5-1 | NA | TGCGCCAGCAGAACCACCCAGATGGTGAACACTGAAGCTTTCTTT | CASRTTQMVNTEAFF
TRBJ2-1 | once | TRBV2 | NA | TGTGCCAGCAGACAATCTTCGCTAGAGACCGGAGAGCAGTTCTTC | CASRQSSLETGEQFF
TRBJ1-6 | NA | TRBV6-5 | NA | TGTGCCAGCAGTTACAGGGGCCGGTCACCCCTCCACTTT | CASSYRGRSPLHF
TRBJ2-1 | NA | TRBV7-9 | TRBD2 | TGTGCCAGCAGCGCGGGACTAGCGGGAGGAGGCAATGAGCAGTTCTTC | CASSAGLAGGGNEQFF
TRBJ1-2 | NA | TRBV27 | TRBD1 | TGTGCCAGCAGTTTAGGGAGGGACAGGGGTAATGGCTACACCTTC | CASSLGRDRGNGYTF
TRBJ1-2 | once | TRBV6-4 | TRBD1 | TGTGCCAGCAGCCCGACAGGGGTTGGCTATGGCTACACCTTC | CASSPTGVGYGYTF
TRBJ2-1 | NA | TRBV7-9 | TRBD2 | TGTGCCAGCAGCACCCTAGCGGGAGGGACCTACAATGAGCAGTTCTTC | CASSTLAGGTYNEQFF